Listed below are T cell receptor beta chains from one sample, sequenced in a study of radiotherapy plus CTLA-4 blockade in lung cancer. Profiled with immunoSEQ multiplex PCR; TCRdb holds only in-frame clones, not every one. The sample yields 100,000 or so clones, 80% to 85% seen once. The source material was peripheral blood, sampled from a patient treated with radiotherapy plus ipilimumab. These receptors all stem from a human donor with non-small cell lung cancer that progressed on radiotherapy plus ipilimumab. The CDR3 runs from the conserved cysteine through the conserved F or W. Fields, in order: D gene, clone size, V gene, J gene, CDR3 protein, CDR3 DNA. The D gene is left open where the match is weak. Clone size is given for some rows only: seen once, a few or many times, or a class if the clone is expanded.

D: -; size: -; V: TRBV29-1; J: TRBJ2-3; CDR3: CSVEDSSGWSEVDTQYF; DNA: TGCAGCGTTGAAGATAGCTCCGGTTGGAGCGAGGTAGATACGCAGTATTTT
D: -; size: -; V: TRBV19; J: TRBJ2-7; CDR3: CASSTNSFYEQYF; DNA: TGTGCCAGTAGTACCAACTCCTTCTACGAGCAGTACTTC
D: TRBD2; size: -; V: TRBV6-6; J: TRBJ2-5; CDR3: CASSQGTRETQYF; DNA: TGTGCCAGCAGTCAAGGGACTAGGGAGACCCAGTACTTC
D: -; size: -; V: TRBV4-2; J: TRBJ2-7; CDR3: CASSQDLRVEQYF; DNA: TGTGCCAGCAGCCAAGATTTAAGGGTCGAGCAGTACTTC
D: -; size: -; V: TRBV30; J: TRBJ1-4; CDR3: CARTAGGANEKLFF; DNA: TGTGCCAGGACGGCCGGGGGGGCTAATGAAAAACTGTTTTTT
D: TRBD2; size: -; V: TRBV9; J: TRBJ2-1; CDR3: CDSGAGVAYNEQFF; DNA: TGTGACAGCGGAGCGGGAGTGGCCTACAATGAGCAGTTCTTC
D: -; size: -; V: TRBV30; J: TRBJ2-5; CDR3: CAWNVFYQETQYF; DNA: TGTGCCTGGAATGTCTTTTACCAAGAGACCCAGTACTTC
D: -; size: once; V: TRBV7-2; J: TRBJ2-2; CDR3: CASSLDGRNLANTGELFF; DNA: TGTGCCAGCAGCTTAGATGGCCGAAATCTAGCGAACACCGGGGAGCTGTTTTTT
D: TRBD1; size: -; V: TRBV23-1; J: TRBJ1-5; CDR3: CASSEPGQLFRPQHF; DNA: TGCGCCAGCAGTGAACCGGGACAGCTCTTTCGGCCCCAGCATTTT
D: TRBD1; size: -; V: TRBV28; J: TRBJ2-2; CDR3: CASSPRRGGAGELFF; DNA: TGTGCCAGCAGTCCCCGGAGAGGGGGCGCCGGGGAGCTGTTTTTT
D: -; size: -; V: TRBV4-2; J: TRBJ1-2; CDR3: CASSQEDRQGFGYTF; DNA: TGTGCCAGCAGCCAAGAAGACCGACAAGGCTTTGGCTACACCTTC
D: -; size: once; V: TRBV29-1; J: TRBJ2-7; CDR3: CSVEEEGTYEQYF; DNA: TGCAGCGTTGAAGAGGAGGGGACCTACGAGCAGTACTTC
D: -; size: -; V: TRBV10-2; J: TRBJ2-7; CDR3: CASIDILADYEQYF; DNA: TGCGCCAGCATCGATATCTTAGCGGACTACGAGCAGTACTTC
D: TRBD1; size: -; V: TRBV9; J: TRBJ1-2; CDR3: CASSFRTGDDYGYTF; DNA: TGTGCCAGCAGCTTTAGGACAGGAGACGACTATGGCTACACCTTC
D: TRBD1; size: few; V: TRBV19; J: TRBJ1-4; CDR3: CASSQPGQGYEKLFF; DNA: TGTGCCAGTAGTCAACCGGGACAGGGGTATGAAAAACTGTTTTTT
D: -; size: -; V: TRBV5-1; J: TRBJ1-4; CDR3: CASSLQGTNEKLFF; DNA: TGCGCCAGCAGCTTGCAGGGGACTAATGAAAAACTGTTTTTT
D: -; size: once; V: TRBV29-1; J: TRBJ2-5; CDR3: CSVALQSRTQYF; DNA: TGCAGCGTTGCGTTGCAAAGCAGGACCCAGTACTTC
D: -; size: -; V: TRBV9; J: TRBJ2-2; CDR3: CASSLGTSINPTGELFF; DNA: TGTGCCAGCAGCCTGGGGACTTCAATTAACCCCACCGGGGAGCTGTTTTTT
D: TRBD1; size: -; V: TRBV19; J: TRBJ2-2; CDR3: CASSTDRDGTGELFF; DNA: TGTGCCAGTAGTACCGACAGGGACGGGACCGGGGAGCTGTTTTTT
D: -; size: -; V: TRBV6-6; J: TRBJ2-3; CDR3: CASRSPNRGGSDTQYF; DNA: TGTGCCAGCAGGTCTCCGAACAGGGGAGGTTCAGATACGCAGTATTTT
D: TRBD1; size: -; V: TRBV6-1; J: TRBJ2-2; CDR3: CASRERTGWDTGELFF; DNA: TGTGCCAGCAGGGAACGGACAGGGTGGGACACCGGGGAGCTGTTTTTT
D: -; size: -; V: TRBV6-1; J: TRBJ1-5; CDR3: CASSESGQVANQPQHF; DNA: TGTGCCAGCAGTGAATCCGGCCAGGTTGCTAATCAGCCCCAGCATTTT
D: -; size: -; V: TRBV5-1; J: TRBJ2-1; CDR3: CASSLDYLQYNEQFF; DNA: TGCGCCAGCAGCTTGGACTACCTCCAATATAATGAGCAGTTCTTC
D: TRBD2; size: -; V: TRBV9; J: TRBJ2-5; CDR3: CASSLAGGGETQYF; DNA: TGTGCCAGCAGCCTAGCGGGGGGTGGAGAGACCCAGTACTTC
D: -; size: few; V: TRBV29-1; J: TRBJ1-2; CDR3: CSVDPAGRYGYTF; DNA: TGCAGCGTTGATCCAGCAGGTCGCTATGGCTACACCTTC
D: -; size: -; V: TRBV19; J: TRBJ2-5; CDR3: CASSMTGALGETQYF; DNA: TGTGCCAGTAGTATGACGGGGGCGCTCGGTGAGACCCAGTACTTC
D: -; size: -; V: TRBV6-4; J: TRBJ2-1; CDR3: CASSGNWNEQFF; DNA: TGTGCCAGCAGTGGGAACTGGAATGAGCAGTTCTTC
D: TRBD1; size: -; V: TRBV18; J: TRBJ2-1; CDR3: CASSPWDRGDDEQFF; DNA: TGTGCCAGCTCACCATGGGACAGGGGAGATGATGAGCAGTTCTTC
D: -; size: once; V: TRBV20-1; J: TRBJ1-1; CDR3: CSATRQFEAFF; DNA: TGCAGTGCAACAAGACAGTTTGAAGCTTTCTTT
D: -; size: -; V: TRBV7-3; J: TRBJ2-2; CDR3: CASSVQVNTGELFF; DNA: TGTGCCAGCAGCGTCCAGGTGAACACCGGGGAGCTGTTTTTT
D: TRBD1; size: -; V: TRBV7-3; J: TRBJ2-3; CDR3: CASSPTGSGTQYF; DNA: TGTGCCAGCAGCCCGACAGGGTCAGGTACGCAGTATTTT
D: TRBD2; size: -; V: TRBV29-1; J: TRBJ2-3; CDR3: CSVEGGFFWGGDTDTQYF; DNA: TGCAGCGTTGAAGGGGGTTTTTTCTGGGGAGGGGACACAGATACGCAGTATTTT
D: -; size: -; V: TRBV4-2; J: TRBJ2-1; CDR3: CASSQVNFGTPDNEQFF; DNA: TGTGCCAGCAGCCAAGTCAATTTCGGGACTCCCGACAATGAGCAGTTCTTC
D: -; size: -; V: TRBV19; J: TRBJ2-3; CDR3: CASRASATDTQYF; DNA: TGTGCCAGTAGGGCTAGCGCCACAGATACGCAGTATTTT
D: -; size: -; V: TRBV9; J: TRBJ1-1; CDR3: CASSVKVSGTEAFF; DNA: TGTGCCAGCAGCGTAAAGGTTAGTGGCACTGAAGCTTTCTTT
D: TRBD1; size: -; V: TRBV15; J: TRBJ2-1; CDR3: CATSRARDSYNEQFF; DNA: TGTGCCACCAGCAGAGCCCGGGACAGCTACAATGAGCAGTTCTTC
D: -; size: -; V: TRBV11-2; J: TRBJ2-2; CDR3: CASSLDPTPGELFF; DNA: TGTGCCAGCAGCTTAGATCCGACCCCCGGGGAGCTGTTTTTT
D: TRBD1; size: few; V: TRBV6-6; J: TRBJ2-7; CDR3: CASSRGTAYEQYF; DNA: TGTGCCAGCAGTAGAGGGACAGCCTACGAGCAGTACTTC
D: TRBD1; size: -; V: TRBV4-2; J: TRBJ2-7; CDR3: CASSQSVGTGGSEQYF; DNA: TGTGCCAGCAGCCAATCCGTGGGGACAGGGGGGTCCGAGCAGTACTTC
D: TRBD2; size: once; V: TRBV11-2; J: TRBJ2-5; CDR3: CASTPSAGLQETQYF; DNA: TGTGCCAGCACCCCCTCAGCGGGACTTCAAGAGACCCAGTACTTC
D: -; size: few; V: TRBV28; J: TRBJ2-2; CDR3: CASSENSWDTVGENTGELFF; DNA: TGTGCCAGCAGTGAAAACTCCTGGGACACTGTTGGGGAGAACACCGGGGAGCTGTTTTTT
D: TRBD1; size: -; V: TRBV5-1; J: TRBJ1-1; CDR3: CASSPQTGGTTEAFF; DNA: TGCGCCAGCAGCCCCCAGACAGGGGGTACGACTGAAGCTTTCTTT
D: -; size: -; V: TRBV9; J: TRBJ1-2; CDR3: CASSVDRNTGYTF; DNA: TGTGCCAGCAGCGTAGACCGTAATACCGGCTACACCTTC
D: TRBD2; size: -; V: TRBV7-3; J: TRBJ2-3; CDR3: CASSLLAGAADTQYF; DNA: TGTGCCAGCAGCTTACTAGCGGGAGCTGCAGATACGCAGTATTTT
D: -; size: few; V: TRBV6-4; J: TRBJ2-1; CDR3: CASSVAVYNEQFF; DNA: TGTGCCAGCAGTGTGGCGGTCTACAATGAGCAGTTCTTC
D: -; size: once; V: TRBV11-1; J: TRBJ2-1; CDR3: CASSPQRTHNEQFF; DNA: TGTGCCAGCAGCCCCCAGCGGACCCACAATGAGCAGTTCTTC
D: -; size: -; V: TRBV11-3; J: TRBJ1-1; CDR3: CASSQGNTEAFF; DNA: TGTGCCAGCAGTCAGGGGAACACTGAAGCTTTCTTT
D: -; size: -; V: TRBV25-1; J: TRBJ2-1; CDR3: CASRGGSSYNEQFF; DNA: TGTGCCAGCAGGGGGGGCAGCTCCTACAATGAGCAGTTCTTC
D: -; size: -; V: TRBV28; J: TRBJ1-5; CDR3: CASTGLGRPQHF; DNA: TGTGCCAGCACCGGATTGGGGCGGCCCCAGCATTTT
D: -; size: -; V: TRBV6-5; J: TRBJ1-5; CDR3: CASSLPGGDQPQHF; DNA: TGTGCCAGCAGTTTGCCTGGTGGTGATCAGCCCCAGCATTTT
D: TRBD1; size: -; V: TRBV28; J: TRBJ2-5; CDR3: CASSTVQGVQETQYF; DNA: TGTGCCAGCAGTACCGTACAGGGGGTCCAAGAGACCCAGTACTTC
D: -; size: once; V: TRBV30; J: TRBJ1-1; CDR3: CAWSVRGFTEAFF; DNA: TGTGCCTGGAGTGTACGGGGGTTCACTGAAGCTTTCTTT
D: TRBD1; size: -; V: TRBV7-9; J: TRBJ1-1; CDR3: CASSEPGQGARGDEAFF; DNA: TGTGCCAGCAGCGAGCCGGGACAGGGGGCGCGGGGTGATGAAGCTTTCTTT